These 11 T cell receptor beta chains were all obtained from the same sample, sequenced in a study of blood T cell repertoires in COVID-19. Clones were sequenced by immunoSEQ multiplex PCR, and TCRdb holds only the in-frame ones, with some missing. The sample lists about 250,000 clones, 75% to 90% occurring once. Sequencing was carried out using PBMCs or T cells enriched from blood (not recorded which). All receptors derive from a woman younger than 35 who had recovered from COVID-19.

The chain links TRBV10-3 to TRBJ1-2, with TRBD1 matching 7 bases. Germline assignment: CDR1 ENHRY and CDR2 SYGVKD. This CDR3 is 16 amino acids long. With V trimmed by 8 bases and J by 2 bases, 14 bases remained unmatched. CDR3 in amino acids: CAILAPSGGANYGYTF. CDR3 coding DNA: TGTGCCATCCTGGCCCCGTCAGGGGGTGCCAACTATGGCTACACCTTC.

This clone was seen once. The chain uses TRBV19 and TRBJ1-4; D is possibly TRBD1 (5 bases). This CDR3 contains 16 residues. Trimming took 0 bases from V and 8 from J, leaving 16 bases between them. Germline CDR1 and CDR2: LNHDA and SQIVND (reference sequence). The CDR3 DNA sequence: TGTGCCAGTAGTATAGATGGAGCAGGGTTTGGAGAAAAACTGTTTTTT. Amino acid sequence: CASSIDGAGFGEKLFF.

This sequence joins TRBV14 and TRBJ2-2; perhaps TRBD1 as D (5 bases). This CDR3 is 17 amino acids long. Trimming shortened V by 4 bases and J by 1 base, and 16 bases separated the two germline ends. Germline values: CDR1 SGHDN, CDR2 FVKESK. The CDR3: CASSPIPWTRNTGELFF. The CDR3 coding sequence is TGTGCCAGCAGCCCGATCCCCTGGACAAGGAACACCGGGGAGCTGTTTTTT.

The genes are TRBV28 and TRBJ1-3, with a possible D match to TRBD1 (5 bases). Between the trimmed V and J ends, which lost 1 base and 7 bases, there was a span of 8 bases. CDR1 and CDR2 (germline): MDHEN, SYDVKM. The length of the CDR3 is 13 residues. The CDR3 sequence is CASSLSGGNTIYF. The CDR3 DNA reads TGTGCCAGCAGTTTATCCGGGGGGAACACCATATATTTT.

This clone was counted a few times. The V call is TRBV2, the J call TRBJ2-2; 8 bases fit TRBD2. The CDR3 runs 14 residues. Trimming took 4 bases from V and 4 from J; bases not matched to a gene: 2. Per germline, CDR1 SNHLY and CDR2 FYNNEI. The CDR3 nucleotides are TGTGCCAGCAGTGTCGGGAGGGGCACCGGGGAGCTGTTTTTT. Protein sequence: CASSVGRGTGELFF.

The gene calls are TRBV2 and TRBJ1-4; the D gene is possibly TRBD1 (5 bases). Germline-derived CDR1 and CDR2 are SNHLY and FYNNEI. V dropped 4 bases and J dropped 5 bases, with 14 bases sitting between them. The CDR3 has 15 residues. The chain's CDR3 is CASSARQFQNEKLFF. CDR3 bases: TGTGCCAGCAGTGCCAGACAGTTCCAGAATGAAAAACTGTTTTTT.

The chain carries TRBV11-3 and TRBJ2-2; D gene ambiguous. Deletions cut 8 bases from V and 3 bases from J, with 10 bases between. This CDR3 is 13 amino acids long. The germline V gene has CDR1 SGHNT and CDR2 YENEEA. CDR3: CASSGSYTGELFF. In nucleotides, the CDR3 is TGTGCCAGCTCCGGGTCATACACCGGGGAGCTGTTTTTT.

CDR3 nucleotide sequence: TGTGCCAGTAGAGACAGAAACTATGGCTACACCTTC. Residues: CASRDRNYGYTF. The rearrangement uses TRBV19 and TRBJ1-2, with a possible D match to TRBD1 (5 bases). This CDR3 is built from 12 residues. The V and J ends lost 6 bases and 2 bases respectively, with 7 bases between them. Looked up from germline, CDR1 is LNHDA and CDR2 is SQIVND (reference sequence).

The gene calls are TRBV6-1 and TRBJ2-7; possibly TRBD1 for D (6 bases). CDR1 is MNHNS, CDR2 SASEGT, per germline. The V and J ends lost 0 bases and 2 bases respectively, with 8 bases between them. The CDR3 length is 14 residues. CDR3 protein: CASSEAGGPYEQYF. CDR3 sequence (DNA): TGTGCCAGCAGTGAAGCAGGGGGTCCCTACGAGCAGTACTTC.

The V gene is TRBV5-1, the J gene TRBJ1-1; D is unresolved. The CDR3 loop spans 12 amino acids. Germline CDR1 reads SGHRS; CDR2 reads YFSETQ. Trimming took 3 bases from V and 6 from J, leaving 9 bases between them. CDR3: CASSSGNSEAFF. The CDR3 DNA reads as TGCGCCAGCAGCTCGGGAAACTCTGAAGCTTTCTTT. Drawing the rest from reference TRBV5-1 and TRBJ1-1, the complete variable domain is KAGVTQTPRYLIKTRGQQVTLSCSPISGHRSVSWYQQTPGQGLQFLFEYFSETQRNKGNFPGRFSGRQFSNSRSEMNVSTLELGDSALYLCASSSGNSEAFFGQGTRLTVV.

The chain employs TRBV5-1 and TRBJ1-2, with TRBD1 identical over 9 bases. J was trimmed by 7 bases and V by 0 bases; bases with no gene match: 10. The CDR3 loop spans 16 amino acids. Germline assignment: CDR1 SGHRS and CDR2 YFSETQ. CDR3 in DNA: TGCGCCAGCAGCTTGGCCATGTGGACAGGGGTAGGTGGCTACACCTTC. Its translation is CASSLAMWTGVGGYTF.